Listed here is a single T cell receptor (beta chain). Measured with immunoSEQ multiplex PCR; TCRdb has only the in-frame clones, and not every one. The data contain some 83,000 clones, roughly 93% of them singletons. This entry belongs to a study of technical replicates of blood from several donors. V lost 1 base and J lost 4, with 11 bases in between. Germline V gene data show CDR1 as SGHTA and CDR2 as FQGNSA. CDR3 size: 14 residues. This clonotype was sampled from a human donor in good health. Source material: T cells isolated from PBMCs. The chain is built from TRBV7-2 and TRBJ2-7, with a possible D match to TRBD1 (5 bases). CDR3 loop: CASSLGGKGYEQYF. Written as DNA, the CDR3 is TGTGCCAGCAGCTTAGGTGGGAAGGGGTACGAGCAGTACTTC.